This record looks at one TCR beta chain sequence and its context. The target of this receptor is not known. Base quality data are lacking; no much larger clone is found one base away. V is cut back by 6 bases and J by 4 bases, with 2 bases in the junction unmatched. The CDR3 goes from the cysteine to the phenylalanine over 14 residues. The only DNA kept is the CDR3, 42 bases in frame from the first base. CDR1 and CDR2, per the germline V gene, are MDHEN and SYDVKM. Healthy HIV-negative adults with no recently reported acute infections or vaccinations were included as donors. Every donor was a Caucasian adult living in Nashville, Tennessee, USA. CD4+ T cells were enriched by magnetic negative selection, after which naive cells were positively selected on CD45RA and the negative fraction was taken as the memory subset. Blood was collected by leukapheresis, and PBMCs were isolated by Ficoll-Histopaque density gradient centrifugation and then cryopreserved in liquid nitrogen vapor phase. Analytical flow cytometry was used to check the purity and quantity of every magnetically sorted T cell population. Genomic DNA was isolated from every sorted fraction and measured by UV absorbance on a Nanodrop 2000c.

This sample is part of a study of shared clonotypes between healthy human individuals (TCRdb year 2020). Context from the whole study: The cohort included a few men and a couple of women between 18 and 49 years of age. For each donor, three plates each were used for CD4 naive and CD4 memory, two plates were used for CD8 naive, and one plate was used for CD8 memory. To estimate repertoire size and how much clonotypes are shared between individuals, the study performed deep sequencing of blood TCR repertoires from a few healthy adults. Libraries were prepared and TCR repertoires were sequenced by different laboratories using diverse techniques, in order to increase sequencing depth and limit assay-specific biases. Leukapheresis yielded between about 0.85 and 9 billion PBMCs per donor.

Using the deep immunoSEQ assay, TCR CDR3 regions were amplified from genomic DNA by multiplex PCR. Genomic DNA extracted from each cell subset was distributed evenly over all wells of several immunoSEQ 96-well plates, and each plate served as one replicate. For sorted subsets, each replicate PCR was loaded with about 0.2 ug genomic DNA, equivalent to about 33,000 T cell genomes. The purified libraries were quantified using a Qubit 3.0 fluorometer, sized with a Bioanalyzer 2100, and then quantified again using the KAPA Library Quantification kit. Every immunoSEQ 96-well plate was sequenced on a separate single-read 150-cycle Illumina NextSeq 550 flow cell. The authors' analysis ran thus. The immunoSEQ output contained only junctional sequences without quality scores, so filtering could not match that applied to full-length reads. To assign V/J genes and CDR3, sequences were annotated using PyIR, a Python wrapper for IgBLAST v1.9, with IMGT germline references. Reads were filtered out if the reads had weak V/J assignments (E-value above 1e-6), no CDR3, stop codons, out-of-frame junctions, or ambiguous translated residues. V3J clonotypes were defined by identical inferred V gene, J gene, and CDR3 amino acid sequence. To compute the percentage overlap between repertoires, the number of shared unique clonotypes was divided by the size of the smaller repertoire. RTK rarefaction, the Chao1 estimator, and Recon v2.1 estimates of unobserved clonotypes were used to assess repertoire richness. Generation probabilities for all TCRbeta clonotypes obtained by the gDNA method from a handful of donors were computed using OLGA. TCRdb took this table from immuneACCESS and kept in-frame rearrangements with V and J called. Such tables lack part of the clones; where checked against another copy, unresolved V genes explain under half of the gap, and the rest is unexplained. V and J calls and clone size are copied from that table; D and trimming were computed from the DNA. The sample yields around 600,000 clones; around 97% were counted once. The ten largest clones represent roughly 0.05% of the sample.

General conclusions and limits of the study: Based on pairwise subsampling, the degree of clonotype sharing among donors was expected to be affected by sequencing depth. Estimated clonotype richness was generally larger for naive than for memory subsets. Approximately 4.8% of naive CD4, around 4% of naive CD8, around 2.3% of memory CD4, and 0.4% of memory CD8 clonotypes were shared across several donors. Sampling was restricted to blood, and TCR repertoires in tissues likely differ from the TCR repertoires found in blood. Rarefaction of sorted-subset datasets indicated incomplete sequencing despite the large sequencing depth. Because the study included a small number of donors, the genetic and exposure-history diversity represented was limited. Compared with non-shared clonotypes, clonotypes shared by all four sorted-subset donors had higher generation probabilities.

This chain is built from TRBV28 and TRBJ2-1, with TRBD2 identical over 11 junction bases. The sequenced material came from naive CD4+ T cells sorted from blood. The sample's cell subset or site label, in plain terms: CD45RA+ positively selected. The receptor was isolated from a woman aged 25-40 years in good health. The DNA sequence is as follows: TGTGCCAGCAGATCTAGCGGGAGGTACAATGAGCAGTTCTTC. Translation gives CASRSSGRYNEQFF.